This TCR beta chain comes out of a study of regulatory T cells. About this clone itself: The antigen is not known.

Patients aged 2 to 39 years had fewer naive and more memory CD4+ and CD8+ T cells. CD4+ cells were sorted into CD25-high CD127-low regulatory cells and CD25-low CD127-high conventional cells. The primer mix had 52 TRBV and 13 TRBJ primers. The assay was immunoSEQ multiplex PCR, and TCRdb's table has in-frame clones only and misses some. The sample records 25,000 to 40,000 clones, about 93% being singletons. Study-wide findings and caveats: Hydrophobic residues at CDR3 positions 6 and 7 were enriched in conventional CD4+ T cells of CD3G-deficient patients.

Germline V gene sequence: CDR1 LNHDA, CDR2 SQIVND (reference sequence). The CDR3 is 16 residues long. The J segment lost 0 bases and the V segment lost 4 bases, leaving 4 bases of the junction unmatched. This sequence originates from a child aged 2-15 years with CD3G deficiency. The sample was conventional CD4+ T cells sorted from blood. The chain couples TRBV19 to TRBJ2-2; 8 bases are a match to TRBD1. CDR3 residues: CASSKRTGTNTGELFF. The CDR3 DNA is TGTGCCAGTAGTAAGCGGACAGGGACGAACACCGGGGAGCTGTTTTTT.